This T cell receptor (beta chain) was observed in a study of T cell responses to AZD1222 COVID-19 vaccine (dated by TCRdb to about 2021). Regarding the research as a whole: TCR sequencing covered some 250 trial participants: about 210 given two doses of AZD1222 and about 26 given two doses of MenACWY control vaccine. Trial participants were enrolled by age into subgroups of 18-55, 56-69 and 70-plus years, and around 150, 28 and 57 TCR-sequenced participants, respectively, were included in these subgroups.

The CDR3 regions of human TCRbeta chains were analyzed by immunosequencing. In the original analysis: TCRs in the repertoires were compared against a reference library of SARS-CoV-2-specific TCRs that had been generated with the MIRA antigen-specificity platform. Breadth meant the fraction of unique TCRs that were SARS-CoV-2-associated, whereas depth meant the fraction of total T cells that were SARS-CoV-2-associated. Using the MIRA data, each spike-specific TCR was mapped to the spike region that the TCR reacts to and placed in a CD4 or CD8 class. Log10-transformed breadth and depth values were compared by one-way ANOVA with Sidak's multiple comparisons tests. Entries here come from immuneACCESS through TCRdb and include only in-frame sequences with V and J called. Some clones fail to appear in such tables; in the studies checked, an unresolved V gene covers under half of the shortfall, and the cause of the remainder is unknown. That table supplies the V and J calls and clone size; D and trimming were determined from the DNA. The sample table shows some 150,000 clones, and about 86% are seen once. Of the sample, approximately 5% is held by the ten largest clones.

This clone was seen a few times. Its specific antigen is unknown. Per-base qualities were not stored, and no clone one base away is much larger. Reading the germline V gene (reference sequence) gives CDR1 LGHDT and CDR2 YNNKEL. V ends up 1 base short and J 7 bases short, with an unmatched junction base count of 4. Spanning cysteine to phenylalanine, the CDR3 consists of 14 amino acids. The read is trimmed to its CDR3 DNA, 42 bases read in frame from base 1. According to the study, the label for this sample's time point signals: about 28 days (+/-7) after the second vaccine dose. AZD1222 recipients given second doses at about 4 weeks or at about 12 weeks were pooled, since spike-specific TCR depth and breadth were not found to differ between the two schedules. Vaccinee samples came from UK trials COV001 and COV002, including a single-blind randomized controlled phase 2/3 trial of AZD1222 (ChAdOx1 nCoV-19) in healthy adults. For TCRbeta chain sequencing, PBMC samples were collected from trial participants at day 0 and at day 28 after the second dose.

Broad study findings and their caveats: The 56-69-year group was small, and its depth increase did not reach significance, likely because of low power. After two AZD1222 doses, spike-specific TCR breadth and depth were significantly higher than at day 0 and than in MenACWY recipients. Because no day 14 peak-response samples were available, the repertoires could be characterized only after the peak T cell response. Participants were mostly white British, with more females than males. The authors suggested clonal diversity may have been underestimated. Conclusions about previously exposed vaccinees were limited because only six AZD1222 recipients were SARS-CoV-2 seropositive at baseline. CD4 TCRs associated with the vaccine covered the entire spike protein, and the dominant responses were in regions 160-218 and 743-854. Reportedly, almost half of the unique spike-specific TCRs recognized epitopes lying outside the regions that are mutated in the B.1.351 and B.1.1.7 variants.

The sample in question was peripheral blood, obtained 28 days after the second AZD1222 dose. The clonotype comes from an adult who received the AZD1222 COVID-19 vaccine. This chain joins TRBV3-1 (or the pseudogene TRBV3-2) to TRBJ1-2; 9 bases in the middle match TRBD1. In nucleotides, the sequence is TGTGCCAGCAGCCAAGGGACAGGGGCGGGTGGCTACACCTTC. Protein translation: CASSQGTGAGGYTF.